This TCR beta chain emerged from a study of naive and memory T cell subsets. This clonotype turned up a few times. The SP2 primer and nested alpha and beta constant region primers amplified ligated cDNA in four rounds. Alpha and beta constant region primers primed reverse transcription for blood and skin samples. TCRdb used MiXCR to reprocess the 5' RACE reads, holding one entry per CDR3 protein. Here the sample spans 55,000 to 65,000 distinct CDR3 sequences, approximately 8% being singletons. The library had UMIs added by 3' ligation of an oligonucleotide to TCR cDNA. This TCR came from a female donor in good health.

The CDR3 sequence is CASSFVGASQETQYF. Here the CDR3 DNA reads TGTGCCAGCAGCTTTGTCGGGGCCTCCCAAGAGACCCAGTACTTC. J is TRBJ2-5 and V is TRBV7-2; possibly TRBD1 or TRBD2 for D (5 bases each). Trimming took 3 bases from V and 1 from J, leaving 12 bases between them. The CDR3 consists of 15 residues. Germline CDR1 is SGHTA and CDR2 is FQGNSA.